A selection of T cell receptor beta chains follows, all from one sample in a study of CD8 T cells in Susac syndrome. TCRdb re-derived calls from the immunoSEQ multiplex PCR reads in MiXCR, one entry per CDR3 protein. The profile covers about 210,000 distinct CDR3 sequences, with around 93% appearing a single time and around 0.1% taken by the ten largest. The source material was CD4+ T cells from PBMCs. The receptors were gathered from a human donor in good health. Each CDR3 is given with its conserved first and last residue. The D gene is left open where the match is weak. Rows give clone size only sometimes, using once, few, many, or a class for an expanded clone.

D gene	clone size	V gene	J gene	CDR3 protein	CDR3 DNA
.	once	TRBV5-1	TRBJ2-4	CASSSGGGGIQYF	TGCGCCAGCAGCTCCGGCGGAGGGGGCATTCAGTACTTC
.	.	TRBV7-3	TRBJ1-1	CASSLLGVRAEAFF	TGTGCCAGCAGCTTACTCGGAGTTCGGGCTGAAGCTTTCTTT
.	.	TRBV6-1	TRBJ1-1	CASSEWGAGNTEAFF	TGTGCCAGCAGTGAGTGGGGGGCAGGGAACACTGAAGCTTTCTTT
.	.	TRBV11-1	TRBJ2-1	CASSLITGPTKLTSYNEQFF	TGTGCCAGCAGCCTAATCACAGGGCCCACTAAGCTAACCTCCTACAATGAGCAGTTCTTC
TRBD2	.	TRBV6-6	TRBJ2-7	CASTPPGGRESYEQYF	TGTGCCAGCACCCCCCCGGGGGGTCGAGAGTCCTACGAGCAGTACTTC
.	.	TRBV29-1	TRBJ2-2	CSVEISRATGELFF	TGCAGCGTTGAAATATCCAGGGCCACCGGGGAGCTGTTTTTT
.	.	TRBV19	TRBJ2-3	CASSIRESTDTQYF	TGTGCCAGTAGTATCCGCGAAAGCACAGATACGCAGTATTTT
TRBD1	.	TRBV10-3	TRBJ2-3	CAIRDRASADTQYF	TGTGCCATTAGGGACAGGGCAAGCGCAGATACGCAGTATTTT
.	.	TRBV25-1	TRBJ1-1	CASRVGGVTEAFF	TGTGCCAGCAGGGTGGGGGGAGTGACTGAAGCTTTCTTT
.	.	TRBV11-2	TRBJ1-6	CASGPDSSYNSPLHF	TGTGCCAGCGGCCCTGACAGCTCCTATAATTCACCCCTCCACTTT
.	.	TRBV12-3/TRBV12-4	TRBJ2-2	CASSLAVGGGELFF	TGTGCCAGCAGTTTAGCGGTCGGAGGCGGGGAGCTGTTTTTT
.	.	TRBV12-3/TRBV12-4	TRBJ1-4	CASSLGEGTLFF	TGTGCCAGCAGCCTAGGGGAGGGAACTTTGTTTTTT
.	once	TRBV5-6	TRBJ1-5	CASRRRGGNQPQHF	TGTGCCAGCAGAAGGAGGGGAGGCAATCAGCCCCAGCATTTT
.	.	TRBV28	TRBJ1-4	CASSPPGRGDEKLFF	TGTGCCAGCAGTCCCCCGGGCAGGGGAGATGAAAAACTGTTTTTT
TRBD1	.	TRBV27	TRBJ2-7	CASRDRGGYEQYF	TGTGCCAGTCGGGACAGGGGAGGTTACGAGCAGTACTTC
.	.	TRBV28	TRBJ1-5	CASRQTNQPQHF	TGTGCCAGCCGGCAGACTAATCAGCCCCAGCATTTT
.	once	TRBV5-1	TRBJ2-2	CASSFGYTGELFF	TGCGCCAGCAGCTTCGGGTACACCGGGGAGCTGTTTTTT
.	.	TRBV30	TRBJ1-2	CAREVNYGYTF	TGTGCTCGAGAGGTTAACTATGGCTACACCTTC
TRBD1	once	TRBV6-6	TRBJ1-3	CASSYTGGRSGNTIYF	TGTGCCAGCAGTTACACAGGGGGCCGCTCTGGAAACACCATATATTTT
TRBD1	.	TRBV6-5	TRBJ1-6	CASSDRVPYNSPLHF	TGTGCCAGCAGTGACAGGGTTCCCTATAATTCACCCCTCCACTTT
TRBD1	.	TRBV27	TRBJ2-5	CASSLQGAATQYF	TGTGCCAGCAGTTTACAGGGGGCGGCGACCCAGTACTTC
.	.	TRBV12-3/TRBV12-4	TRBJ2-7	CASSLGQIYEQYF	TGTGCCAGCAGTTTAGGGCAGATTTACGAGCAGTACTTC
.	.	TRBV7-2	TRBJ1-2	CASERGGGNYGYTF	TGTGCCAGCGAACGGGGGGGCGGAAACTATGGCTACACCTTC
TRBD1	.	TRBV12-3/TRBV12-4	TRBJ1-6	CASSRTGEGSPLHF	TGTGCCAGCAGTCGGACAGGGGAAGGTTCACCCCTCCACTTT
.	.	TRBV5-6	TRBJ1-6	CASSQGQINSPLHF	TGTGCCAGCAGCCAAGGACAGATTAATTCACCCCTCCACTTT
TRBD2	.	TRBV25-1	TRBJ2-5	CASSSSGGPQETQYF	TGTGCCAGCTCCTCTAGCGGGGGGCCGCAAGAGACCCAGTACTTC